One and the same sample provided the 9 T cell receptor beta chains below, sequenced in a study of OX40 agonist ivuxolimab in advanced cancers. TCRdb keeps only in-frame clones here, not all; method: immunoSEQ multiplex PCR. The table has 30,000 to 40,000 clones, 70% to 85% seen once. The sequenced sample was CD4+ or CD8+ T cells sorted from blood, obtained in a trial of the OX40 agonist ivuxolimab. Receptors were obtained from an adult with an advanced solid tumor such as melanoma, head and neck, liver or kidney cancer.

This clone was seen once. The chain is built from TRBV4-1 and TRBJ2-7; D remains unclear. V dropped 3 bases and J dropped 6 bases, with 6 bases sitting between them. CDR1 and CDR2 from the germline V gene are MGHRA and YSYEKL. There are 11 residues in the CDR3. The CDR3 DNA sequence: TGCGCCAGCAGCCAGCTTGGCGAGCAGTACTTC. This translates into CASSQLGEQYF.

This sequence joins TRBV4-3 and TRBJ2-5; D tentatively fits TRBD1 or TRBD2 (6 bases each). Judging by the DNA end, TRBJ2-7 fits better; the J call may be wrong. Germline CDR1 reads LGHNA; CDR2 reads YSLEER. The CDR3 spans 14 residues. CDR3 in amino acids: CASSPQEGVYEQYF. DNA of the CDR3: TGCGCCAGCAGCCCTCAGGAGGGGGTCTACGAGCAGTACTTC.

The chain combines TRBV29-1 with TRBJ2-7; D may be TRBD1 (6 bases). The V gene lost 3 bases and the J gene lost 0 bases, with 9 bases spanning the gap. CDR3 length equals 13 residues. CDR1 is SQVTM, CDR2 ANQGSEA, per germline. The CDR3 bases are TGCAGCGTTGATGGGGGCAACTCCTACGAGCAGTACTTC. This sequence encodes CSVDGGNSYEQYF.

The chain joins TRBV21-1 to TRBJ2-3. TRBV21-1 is a recognized pseudogene. The CDR3 length is 14 residues. CDR3 residues: CASSGTEGTDTQYF. CDR3 DNA sequence: TGTGCCAGCAGCGGGACGGAGGGCACAGATACGCAGTATTTT.

The table lists this clone with a few counts. This chain joins TRBV27 and TRBJ1-2, with 10 bases identical to TRBD1. Trimming removed 3 bases from V and 7 bases from J; junction bases left unmatched: 8. Per germline, CDR1 MNHEY and CDR2 SMNVEV (reference sequence). The CDR3 has 15 residues. The CDR3 is CASSLSPGQGSGYTF. CDR3 coding DNA: TGTGCCAGCAGTTTGTCTCCGGGACAGGGGTCTGGCTACACCTTC.

The chain employs TRBV27 and TRBJ1-1, with 7 positions matching TRBD1. V trimming: 2 bases; J trimming: 4 bases; junction bases outside the gene matches: 1. The CDR3 is made up of 13 amino acids. Germline lookup yields CDR1 MNHEY and CDR2 SMNVEV (reference sequence). The CDR3 bases are TGTGCCAGCAGTTTACCAGGGGGCACTGAAGCTTTCTTT. Its translation is CASSLPGGTEAFF.

This rearrangement joins TRBV7-3 to TRBJ2-7; the D gene is possibly TRBD1 (6 bases). Germline values: CDR1 SGHTA, CDR2 FQGTGA. Trimming removed 0 bases at V and 10 bases at J, with 16 bases between. CDR3 length: 14 residues. CDR3 DNA sequence: TGTGCCAGCAGCTTAACTGGGGGCTATGGAGGACAGTACTTC. This encodes CASSLTGGYGGQYF. The complete variable domain, with remaining parts taken from reference TRBV7-3 and TRBJ2-7, reads GAGVSQTPSNKVTEKGKYVELRCDPISGHTALYWYRQSLGQGPEFLIYFQGTGAADDSGLPNDRFFAVRPEGSVSTLKIQRTERGDSAVYLCASSLTGGYGGQYFGPGTRLTVT.

The chain has TRBV19 and TRBJ1-2; possible D gene TRBD1, 5 bases. The CDR3 sequence is 14 residues long. V was shortened by 6 bases and J by 3 bases, with 14 bases between the two germline ends. The germline gives CDR1 LNHDA, CDR2 SQIVND (reference sequence). The CDR3 loop is CASSLGWGDYGYTF. Here the CDR3 DNA reads TGTGCCAGTAGCCTAGGTTGGGGGGACTATGGCTACACCTTC.

The chain employs TRBV6-1 and TRBJ1-5; D perhaps matches TRBD1 (6 bases). CDR1 MNHNS and CDR2 SASEGT come from the germline V gene. This CDR3 spans 16 amino acids. The ends were cut back, 0 bases at V and 6 bases at J, with 15 bases in the middle. The CDR3 reads CASSEAAGEGSQPQHF. CDR3 bases: TGTGCCAGCAGTGAAGCCGCAGGGGAAGGGAGTCAGCCCCAGCATTTT.